Listed here are 17 T cell receptor beta chains from one sample, sequenced in a study of radiation and T cells in renal cell carcinoma. The table came from immunoSEQ multiplex PCR; TCRdb's copy has only in-frame clones and leaves some out. In the table there are around 99,000 clones, approximately 82% of which are singletons. Regarding time point: blood 4 weeks post-SBRT, at nephrectomy. Stated treatment: 15 Gy SBRT to primary tumor, nephrectomy 4 weeks later. The sample here was blood, taken from a patient whose treatment included radiotherapy and nephrectomy. The receptor source for this set is a man aged 55 to 70 with renal cell carcinoma.

On this clone itself: The sample holds other DNA sequences that translate to the same CDR3. The CDR3 is CASSERPTLRDTQYF. CDR3 in DNA: TGTGCCAGCAGTGAGAGGCCAACCCTGCGGGATACGCAGTATTTT. This chain links TRBV13 with TRBJ2-3; D not certain. Trimming cost V 6 bases and J 6 bases, with 19 bases left between them. Germline lookup yields CDR1 PRHDT and CDR2 FYEKMQ (reference sequence). The CDR3 consists of 15 residues.

The chain has TRBV10-1 and TRBJ2-1; 14 bases agree with TRBD2. The germline V gene encodes CDR1 WNHNN and CDR2 SYGVQD (reference sequence). The CDR3 has 16 residues. V lost 10 bases and J lost 7; bases outside the gene matches: 12. The CDR3 coding sequence is TGCGCCACCGCGACTACGAGGACTAGCGGGAGGAATGAGCAGTTCTTC. This codes for CATATTRTSGRNEQFF.

The chain recombines TRBV28 with TRBJ2-1, with D unresolved. The CDR3 spans 13 residues. Germline CDR1 MDHEN, CDR2 SYDVKM. Trimming removed 6 bases from V and 4 bases from J, with 10 bases in between. The DNA for the CDR3 is TGTGCCAGCAGCCCTCGAGCGTACAATGAGCAGTTCTTC. This translates into CASSPRAYNEQFF.

This clone was counted a single time. The chain uses TRBV11-2 and TRBJ2-1; possibly TRBD1 for D (6 bases). CDR1 and CDR2 from the germline V gene are SGHAT and FQNNGV. This CDR3 comprises 14 residues. V was pared by 5 bases and J by 2 bases, with 10 bases between. The CDR3 nucleotides are TGTGCCAGCAGCCCCGCAGGGGCCTACAATGAGCAGTTCTTC. Residues: CASSPAGAYNEQFF.

The chain carries TRBV6-5 and TRBJ2-1; TRBD2 agrees at 11 bases. Germline values: CDR1 MNHEY, CDR2 SVGAGI. CDR3 length: 14 amino acids. V shed 10 bases and J 5 bases; nucleotides not matched to a gene: 7. CDR3 in DNA: TGTGCCACAAACCAACTAGCGGGGGACAATGAGCAGTTCTTC. Its translation: CATNQLAGDNEQFF.

V is TRBV21-1 and J is TRBJ1-5; the D segment call TRBD1 is taken from the table without a DNA check. TRBV21-1 is annotated as a pseudogene. CDR3 size: 12 residues. CDR3 DNA sequence: TGTGCCAGTCTGGGGCAGGCAGAGCCCCAGCATTTT. It codes for CASLGQAEPQHF.

This clone was observed a single time. The chain employs TRBV4-3 and TRBJ1-1; no clear D gene. Trimming removed 1 base at V and 4 bases at J, with 10 bases between. This CDR3 has 14 residues. Per germline, CDR1 LGHNA and CDR2 YSLEER. The CDR3 loop is CASSQGRVSTEAFF. Written as DNA, the CDR3 is TGCGCCAGCAGCCAAGGACGGGTTTCCACTGAAGCTTTCTTT.

The chain links TRBV5-5 to TRBJ2-7; 13 nucleotides match TRBD2. The V gene's germline CDR1 is SGHKS and CDR2 YYEKEE (reference sequence). The junction had 3 bases not matched to a gene; V was cut back by 8 bases and J by 1 base. This CDR3 contains 14 residues. The CDR3 here is CASRLAGGSYEQYF. In DNA form, the CDR3 reads TGTGCCAGTAGACTAGCGGGAGGATCCTACGAGCAGTACTTC.

The V call is TRBV6-6, the J call TRBJ1-2, with D perhaps TRBD1 (6 bases). Trimming removed 2 bases from V and 2 bases from J, with 12 bases in between. This CDR3 spans 15 amino acids. The germline V gene encodes CDR1 MNHNY and CDR2 SVGAGI (reference sequence). CDR3 sequence (DNA): TGTGCCAGCAGTTACGGGCAGGGGAGAAACTATGGCTACACCTTC. Its translation is CASSYGQGRNYGYTF.

This clone is classed as medium-sized. J is TRBJ2-7 and V is TRBV11-2; 9 bases are shared with TRBD1. J gave up 5 bases and V 7 bases, and 9 bases lay outside the gene matches. Germline V gene data show CDR1 as SGHAT and CDR2 as FQNNGV. There are 14 residues in the CDR3. CDR3 amino acids: CASTFGTGTNEQYF. CDR3 in DNA: TGTGCCAGCACCTTTGGGACAGGGACTAACGAGCAGTACTTC.

This clone was counted between two and nine times. This sequence joins TRBV30 and TRBJ1-5; TRBD1 matches at 7 bases. This CDR3 has 14 residues. Germline V gene data show CDR1 as GTSNPN and CDR2 as SVGIG (reference sequence). J lost 0 bases, V lost 1 base, and 0 bases had no gene match. The CDR3 region is CAWSAGGSNQPQHF. For the CDR3, the DNA is TGTGCCTGGAGTGCAGGGGGTAGCAATCAGCCCCAGCATTTT.

This chain joins TRBV5-4 and TRBJ2-1; D unresolved. V lost 1 base and J lost 5, with 4 bases in between. CDR1 SGHNT and CDR2 YYREEE come from the germline V gene (reference sequence). The CDR3 extends over 12 amino acids. The CDR3 bases are TGTGCCAGCAGCTTGTCTAACAATGAGCAGTTCTTC. This codes for CASSLSNNEQFF. The full variable domain, with the rest looked up from reference TRBV5-4 and TRBJ2-1, is ETGVTQSPTHLIKTRGQQVTLRCSSQSGHNTVSWYQQALGQGPQFIFQYYREEENGRGNFPPRFSGLQFPNYSSELNVNALELDDSALYLCASSLSNNEQFFGPGTRLTVL.

This clone was counted a single time. The V call is TRBV20-1, the J call TRBJ1-2; unclear D gene. The germline V gene has CDR1 DFQATT and CDR2 SNEGSKA (reference sequence). Trimming left V 3 bases short and J 8 bases short, with 10 bases between. The CDR3 runs to 11 residues. CDR3 loop: CSARPAEGYTF. The CDR3 DNA sequence: TGCAGTGCTAGGCCAGCGGAGGGCTACACCTTC.

This clone appeared once. This sample also contains other DNA sequences that code for the same CDR3. The rearrangement links TRBV7-2 to TRBJ2-1; D remains ambiguous. Looked up from germline, CDR1 is SGHTA and CDR2 is FQGNSA. The ends were cut back, 1 base at V and 0 bases at J, with 7 bases in the middle. CDR3 length equals 15 residues. The CDR3 DNA reads as TGTGCCAGCAGCTTAGTCAGCCGCTCCTACAATGAGCAGTTCTTC. This codes for CASSLVSRSYNEQFF.

This chain connects TRBV9 to TRBJ2-2; 7 bases are shared with TRBD2. J lost 5 bases, V lost 0 bases, and 4 bases had no gene match. The CDR3 has 15 residues. Germline CDR1 SGDLS, CDR2 YYNGEE. CDR3 region: CASSVGGRGTGELFF. DNA of the CDR3: TGTGCCAGCAGCGTAGGCGGGAGAGGGACCGGGGAGCTGTTTTTT. Full variable domain (remainder filled in from reference TRBV9 and TRBJ2-2): DSGVTQTPKHLITATGQRVTLRCSPRSGDLSVYWYQQSLDQGLQFLIQYYNGEERAKGNILERFSAQQFPDLHSELNLSSLELGDSALYFCASSVGGRGTGELFFGEGSRLTVL.

The rearrangement uses TRBV11-2 and TRBJ2-5; D is ambiguous. Looked up from germline, CDR1 is SGHAT and CDR2 is FQNNGV. The ends were cut back, 5 bases at V and 3 bases at J, with 16 bases in the middle. CDR3 length: 15 residues. CDR3 DNA sequence: TGTGCCAGCAGCCTTACACCAGGCTCAAAAGAGACCCAGTACTTC. It yields the protein CASSLTPGSKETQYF. The full variable domain, rest sourced from reference TRBV11-2 and TRBJ2-5, is EAGVAQSPRYKIIEKRQSVAFWCNPISGHATLYWYQQILGQGPKLLIQFQNNGVVDDSQLPKDRFSAERLKGVDSTLKIQPAKLEDSAVYLCASSLTPGSKETQYFGPGTRLLVL.

J is TRBJ2-7 and V is TRBV6-1, with 8 nucleotides matching TRBD2. The CDR3 consists of 13 residues. CDR1 and CDR2 from the germline V gene are MNHNS and SASEGT. V lost 10 bases, J lost 2 bases, and 7 bases stayed unmatched. The DNA of the CDR3 is TGTGCCACCCCGGGACTAGACCCCTACGAGCAGTACTTC. Its translation is CATPGLDPYEQYF.